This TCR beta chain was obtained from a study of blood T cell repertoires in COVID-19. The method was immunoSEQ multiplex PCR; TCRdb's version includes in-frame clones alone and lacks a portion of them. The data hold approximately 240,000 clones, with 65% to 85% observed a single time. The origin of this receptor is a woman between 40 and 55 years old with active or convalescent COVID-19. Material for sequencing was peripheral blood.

Here the CDR3 reads CASSPPGGEGNEQFF. The CDR3 nucleotides read TGTGCCAGCAGCCCCCCAGGGGGTGAAGGCAATGAGCAGTTCTTC. V gene TRBV7-9 combines with J gene TRBJ2-1; 7 bases fit TRBD1. Germline V gene lookup returns CDR1 SEHNR and CDR2 FQNEAQ (reference sequence). The CDR3 loop spans 15 amino acids. With 5 bases clipped from V and 6 bases from J, the junction kept 10 bases outside the gene matches.